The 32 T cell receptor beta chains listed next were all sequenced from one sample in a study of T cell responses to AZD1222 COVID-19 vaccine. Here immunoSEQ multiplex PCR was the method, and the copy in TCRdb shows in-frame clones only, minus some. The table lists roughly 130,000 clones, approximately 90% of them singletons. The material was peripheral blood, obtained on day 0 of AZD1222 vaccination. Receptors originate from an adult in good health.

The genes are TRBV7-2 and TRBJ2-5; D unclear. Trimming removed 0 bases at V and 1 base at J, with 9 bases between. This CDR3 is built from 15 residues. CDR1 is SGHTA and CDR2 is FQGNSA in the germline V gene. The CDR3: CASSLAAIPQETQYF. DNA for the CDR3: TGTGCCAGCAGCTTAGCAGCGATTCCCCAAGAGACCCAGTACTTC.

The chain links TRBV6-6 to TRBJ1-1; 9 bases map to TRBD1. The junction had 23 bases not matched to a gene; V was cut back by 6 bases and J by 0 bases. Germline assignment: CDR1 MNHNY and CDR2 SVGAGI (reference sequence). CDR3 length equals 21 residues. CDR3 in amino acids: CASSVNVRDRVKAGMNTEAFF. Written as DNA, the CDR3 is TGTGCCAGCAGCGTTAATGTCCGGGACAGGGTGAAAGCTGGGATGAACACTGAAGCTTTCTTT.

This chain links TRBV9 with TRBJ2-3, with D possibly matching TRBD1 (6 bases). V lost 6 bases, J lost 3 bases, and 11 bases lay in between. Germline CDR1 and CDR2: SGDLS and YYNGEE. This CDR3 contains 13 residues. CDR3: CASNREWTDTQYF. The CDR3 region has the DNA TGTGCCAGCAACAGGGAGTGGACAGATACGCAGTATTTT.

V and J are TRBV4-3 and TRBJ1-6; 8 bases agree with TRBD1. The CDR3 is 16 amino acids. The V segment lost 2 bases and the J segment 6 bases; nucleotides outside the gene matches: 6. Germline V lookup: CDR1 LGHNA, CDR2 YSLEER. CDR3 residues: CASSQTPGQVNSPLHF. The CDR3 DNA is TGCGCCAGCAGCCAAACACCGGGACAGGTTAATTCACCCCTCCACTTT.

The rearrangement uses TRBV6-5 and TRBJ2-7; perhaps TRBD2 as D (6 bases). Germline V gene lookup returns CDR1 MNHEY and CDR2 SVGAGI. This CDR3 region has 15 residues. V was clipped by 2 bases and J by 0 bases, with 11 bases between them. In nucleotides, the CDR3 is TGTGCCAGCAGTTACGGCGGGGCCAGCTCCTACGAGCAGTACTTC. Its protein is CASSYGGASSYEQYF.

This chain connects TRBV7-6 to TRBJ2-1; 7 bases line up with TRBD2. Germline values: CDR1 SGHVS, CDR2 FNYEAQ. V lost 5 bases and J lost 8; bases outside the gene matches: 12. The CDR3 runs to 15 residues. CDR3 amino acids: CASSGVASGLDEQFF. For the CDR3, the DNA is TGTGCCAGCAGCGGAGTTGCTAGCGGATTGGATGAGCAGTTCTTC.

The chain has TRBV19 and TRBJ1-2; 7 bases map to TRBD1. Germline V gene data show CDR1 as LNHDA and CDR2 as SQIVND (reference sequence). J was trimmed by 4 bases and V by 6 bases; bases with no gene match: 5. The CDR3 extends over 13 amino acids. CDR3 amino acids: CASSTGVRYGYTF. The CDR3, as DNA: TGTGCCAGTAGCACAGGGGTTCGCTATGGCTACACCTTC.

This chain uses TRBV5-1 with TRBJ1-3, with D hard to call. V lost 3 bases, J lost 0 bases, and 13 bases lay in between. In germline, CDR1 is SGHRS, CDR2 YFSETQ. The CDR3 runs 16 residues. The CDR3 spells CASSSGAVHSGNTIYF. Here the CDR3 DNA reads TGCGCCAGCAGCTCGGGTGCGGTCCACTCTGGAAACACCATATATTTT.

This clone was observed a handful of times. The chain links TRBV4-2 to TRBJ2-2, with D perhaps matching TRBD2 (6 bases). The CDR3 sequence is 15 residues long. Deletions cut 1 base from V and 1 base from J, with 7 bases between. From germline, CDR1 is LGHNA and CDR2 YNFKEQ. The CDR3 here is CASSQAGVNTGELFF. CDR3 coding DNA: TGTGCCAGCAGCCAAGCGGGGGTGAACACCGGGGAGCTGTTTTTT.

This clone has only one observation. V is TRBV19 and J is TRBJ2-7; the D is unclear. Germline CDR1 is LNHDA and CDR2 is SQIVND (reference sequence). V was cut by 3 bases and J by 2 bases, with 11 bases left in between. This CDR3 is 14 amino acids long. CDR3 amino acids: CASSMTGPTYEQYF. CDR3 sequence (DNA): TGTGCCAGTAGTATGACCGGACCGACCTACGAGCAGTACTTC.

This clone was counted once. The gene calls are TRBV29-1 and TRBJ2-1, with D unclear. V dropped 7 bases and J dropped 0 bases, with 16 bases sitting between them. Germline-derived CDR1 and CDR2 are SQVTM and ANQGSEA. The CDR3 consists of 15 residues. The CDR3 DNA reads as TGCAGCGCCCAAGGACGGTCAAGCTCCTACAATGAGCAGTTCTTC. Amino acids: CSAQGRSSSYNEQFF.

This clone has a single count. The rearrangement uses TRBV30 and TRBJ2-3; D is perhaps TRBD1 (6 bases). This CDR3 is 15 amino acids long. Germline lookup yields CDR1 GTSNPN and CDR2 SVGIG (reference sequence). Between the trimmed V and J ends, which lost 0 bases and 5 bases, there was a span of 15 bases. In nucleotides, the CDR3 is TGTGCCTGGAGTGTAGGGGGTCCGCCTTTAGATACGCAGTATTTT. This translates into CAWSVGGPPLDTQYF. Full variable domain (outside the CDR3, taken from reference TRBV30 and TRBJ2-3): SQTIHQWPATLVQPVGSPLSLECTVEGTSNPNLYWYRQAAGRGLQLLFYSVGIGQISSEVPQNLSASRPQDRQFILSSKKLLLSDSGFYLCAWSVGGPPLDTQYFGPGTRLTVL.

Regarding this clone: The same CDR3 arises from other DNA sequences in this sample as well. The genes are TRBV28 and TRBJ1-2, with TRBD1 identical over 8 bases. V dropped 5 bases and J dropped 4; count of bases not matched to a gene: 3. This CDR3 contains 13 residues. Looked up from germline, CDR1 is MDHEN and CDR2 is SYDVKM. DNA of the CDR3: TGTGCCAGCAGTCTAACAGGGGGCTATGGCTACACCTTC. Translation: CASSLTGGYGYTF.

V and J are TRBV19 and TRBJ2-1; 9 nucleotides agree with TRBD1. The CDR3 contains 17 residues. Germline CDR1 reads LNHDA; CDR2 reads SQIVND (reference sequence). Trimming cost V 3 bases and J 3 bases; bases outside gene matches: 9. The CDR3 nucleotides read TGTGCCAGTAGTATTAACACCGGGACAGGGATCTACAATGAGCAGTTCTTC. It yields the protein CASSINTGTGIYNEQFF.

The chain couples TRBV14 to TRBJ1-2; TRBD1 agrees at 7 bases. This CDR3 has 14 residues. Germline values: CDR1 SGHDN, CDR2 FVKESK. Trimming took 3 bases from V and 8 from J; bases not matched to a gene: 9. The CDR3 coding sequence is TGTGCCAGCAGCCAGACGGAGACAGGGCTGGGCTACACCTTC. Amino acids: CASSQTETGLGYTF.

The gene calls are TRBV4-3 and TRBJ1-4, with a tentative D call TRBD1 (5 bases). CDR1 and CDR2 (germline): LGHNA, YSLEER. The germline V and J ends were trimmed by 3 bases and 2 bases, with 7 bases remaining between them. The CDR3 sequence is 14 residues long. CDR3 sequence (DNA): TGCGCCAGCAGCCAGGGGGGGACTAATGAAAAACTGTTTTTT. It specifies CASSQGGTNEKLFF.

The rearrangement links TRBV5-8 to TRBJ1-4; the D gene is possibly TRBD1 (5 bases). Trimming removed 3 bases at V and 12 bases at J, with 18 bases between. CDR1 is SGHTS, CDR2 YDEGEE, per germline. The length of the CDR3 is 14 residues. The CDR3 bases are TGTGCCAGCAGCTCGGGGGTCCGGCTCGAGGAACTGTTTTTT. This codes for CASSSGVRLEELFF.

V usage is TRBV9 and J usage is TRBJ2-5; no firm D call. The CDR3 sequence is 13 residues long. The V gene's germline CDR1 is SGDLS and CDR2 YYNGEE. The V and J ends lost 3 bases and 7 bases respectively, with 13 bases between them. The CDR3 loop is CASSDLNGRTQYF. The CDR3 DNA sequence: TGTGCCAGCAGCGACCTCAACGGCAGGACCCAGTACTTC.

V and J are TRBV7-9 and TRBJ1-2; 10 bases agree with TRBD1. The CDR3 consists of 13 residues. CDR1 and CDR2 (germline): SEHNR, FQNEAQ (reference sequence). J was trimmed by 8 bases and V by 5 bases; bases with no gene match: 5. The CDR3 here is CASSLGTGEGYTF. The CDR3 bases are TGTGCCAGCAGCCTGGGGACAGGGGAAGGCTACACCTTC.

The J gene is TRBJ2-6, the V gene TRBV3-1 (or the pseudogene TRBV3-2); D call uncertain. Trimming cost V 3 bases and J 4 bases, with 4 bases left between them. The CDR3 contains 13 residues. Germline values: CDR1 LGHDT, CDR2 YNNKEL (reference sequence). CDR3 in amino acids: CASSQAGANVLTF. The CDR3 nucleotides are TGTGCCAGCAGCCAGGCCGGGGCCAACGTCCTGACTTTC.

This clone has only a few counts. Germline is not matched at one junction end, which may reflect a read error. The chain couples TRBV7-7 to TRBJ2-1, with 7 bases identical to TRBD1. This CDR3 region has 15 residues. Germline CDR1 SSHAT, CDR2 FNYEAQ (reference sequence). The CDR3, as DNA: TGTGCTAGCAGCTTAGGGAGCAGGGGGAATGGTGAGCAGTTCTTC. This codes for CASSLGSRGNGEQFF.

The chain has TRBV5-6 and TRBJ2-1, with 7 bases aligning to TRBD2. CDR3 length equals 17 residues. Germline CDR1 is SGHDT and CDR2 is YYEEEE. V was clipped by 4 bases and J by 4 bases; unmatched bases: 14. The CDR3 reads CASSPNTGTSVYNEQFF. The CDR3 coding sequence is TGTGCCAGCAGCCCCAACACCGGCACTAGCGTTTACAATGAGCAGTTCTTC.

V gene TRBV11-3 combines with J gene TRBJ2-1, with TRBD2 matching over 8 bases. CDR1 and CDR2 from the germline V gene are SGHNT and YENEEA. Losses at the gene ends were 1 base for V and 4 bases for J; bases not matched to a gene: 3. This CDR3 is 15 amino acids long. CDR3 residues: CASSLGVAGYNEQFF. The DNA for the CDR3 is TGTGCCAGCAGCTTAGGGGTAGCGGGATACAATGAGCAGTTCTTC.

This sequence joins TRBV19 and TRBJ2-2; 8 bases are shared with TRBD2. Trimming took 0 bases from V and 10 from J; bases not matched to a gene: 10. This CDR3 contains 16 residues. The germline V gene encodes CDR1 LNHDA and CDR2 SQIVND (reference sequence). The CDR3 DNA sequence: TGTGCCAGTAGTATAGACGGGAGGGCCTCTCGTCAGGAGCTGTTTTTT. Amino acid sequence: CASSIDGRASRQELFF.

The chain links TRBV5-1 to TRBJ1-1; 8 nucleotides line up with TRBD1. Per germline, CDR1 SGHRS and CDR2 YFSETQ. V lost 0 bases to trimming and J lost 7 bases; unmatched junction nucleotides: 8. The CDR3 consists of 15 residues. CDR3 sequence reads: CASSLGQGAVGEAFF. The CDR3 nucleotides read TGCGCCAGCAGCTTGGGGCAGGGGGCGGTCGGTGAAGCTTTCTTT.

CDR3 loop: CASSLRAPTPLSTDTQYF. For the CDR3, the DNA is TGTGCCAGCAGCCTGCGGGCCCCCACCCCTCTAAGCACAGATACGCAGTATTTT. The chain recombines TRBV3-1 (or the pseudogene TRBV3-2) with TRBJ2-3, with D perhaps matching TRBD2 (5 bases). This CDR3 region has 18 residues. The germline V and J ends were trimmed by 4 bases and 0 bases, with 20 bases remaining between them. From germline, CDR1 is LGHDT and CDR2 YNNKEL (reference sequence).

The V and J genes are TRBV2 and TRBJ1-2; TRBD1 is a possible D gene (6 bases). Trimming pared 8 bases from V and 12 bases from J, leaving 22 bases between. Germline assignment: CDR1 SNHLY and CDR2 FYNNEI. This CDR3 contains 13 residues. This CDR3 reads CASGGRLPGFDTF. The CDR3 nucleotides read TGTGCCAGCGGGGGCAGGCTCCCAGGGTTCGACACCTTC.

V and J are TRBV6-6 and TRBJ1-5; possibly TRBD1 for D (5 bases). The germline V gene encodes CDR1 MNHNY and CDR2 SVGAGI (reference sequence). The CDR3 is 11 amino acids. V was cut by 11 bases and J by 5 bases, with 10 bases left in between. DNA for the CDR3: TGTGCCGGGGGTGTGGATCAGCCCCAGCATTTT. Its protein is CAGGVDQPQHF.

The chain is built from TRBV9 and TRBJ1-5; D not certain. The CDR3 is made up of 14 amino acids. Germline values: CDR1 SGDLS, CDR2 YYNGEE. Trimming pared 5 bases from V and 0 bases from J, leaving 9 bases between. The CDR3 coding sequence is TGTGCCAGCAGTGCCGACGGTAGCAATCAGCCCCAGCATTTT. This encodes CASSADGSNQPQHF. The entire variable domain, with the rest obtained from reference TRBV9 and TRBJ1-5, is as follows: DSGVTQTPKHLITATGQRVTLRCSPRSGDLSVYWYQQSLDQGLQFLIQYYNGEERAKGNILERFSAQQFPDLHSELNLSSLELGDSALYFCASSADGSNQPQHFGDGTRLSIL.

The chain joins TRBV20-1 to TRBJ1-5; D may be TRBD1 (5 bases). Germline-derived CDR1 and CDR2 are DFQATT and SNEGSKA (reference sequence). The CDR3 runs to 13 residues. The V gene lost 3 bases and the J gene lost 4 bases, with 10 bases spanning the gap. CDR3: CSASAGSNQPQHF. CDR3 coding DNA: TGCAGTGCTAGTGCAGGGAGTAATCAGCCCCAGCATTTT.

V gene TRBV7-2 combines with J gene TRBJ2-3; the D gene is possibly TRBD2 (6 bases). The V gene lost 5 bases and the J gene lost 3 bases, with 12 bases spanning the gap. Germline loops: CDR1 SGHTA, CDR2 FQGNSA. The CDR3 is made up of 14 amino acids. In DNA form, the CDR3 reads TGTGCCAGCAGCGACTCAGGGAGGACAGATACGCAGTATTTT. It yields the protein CASSDSGRTDTQYF.

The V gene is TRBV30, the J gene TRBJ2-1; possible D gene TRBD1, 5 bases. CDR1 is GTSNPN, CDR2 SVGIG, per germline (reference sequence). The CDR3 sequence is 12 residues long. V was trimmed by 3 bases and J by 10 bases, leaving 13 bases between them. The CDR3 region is CAWSVRAWEQFF. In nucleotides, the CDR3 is TGTGCCTGGAGCGTCAGGGCCTGGGAGCAGTTCTTC.